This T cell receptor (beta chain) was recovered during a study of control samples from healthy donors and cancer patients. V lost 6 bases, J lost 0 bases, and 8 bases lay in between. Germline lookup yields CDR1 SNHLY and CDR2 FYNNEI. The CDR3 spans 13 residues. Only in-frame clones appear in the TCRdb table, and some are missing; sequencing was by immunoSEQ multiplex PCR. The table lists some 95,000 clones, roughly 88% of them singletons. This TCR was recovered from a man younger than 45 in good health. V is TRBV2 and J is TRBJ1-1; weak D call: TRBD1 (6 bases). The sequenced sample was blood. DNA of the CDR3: TGTGCCAGCAGGGACAGACTGAACACTGAAGCTTTCTTT. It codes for CASRDRLNTEAFF.